A selection of T cell receptor beta chains follows, all from one sample in a study of CD4+ T cells in melanoma. Produced via immunoSEQ multiplex PCR; TCRdb's table is partial and in-frame only. The sample yields more than 8,000 clones, around four fifths seen once. The specimen sequenced was cells from a culture (not recorded whether cultured in vitro). Source of these receptors: a human donor with melanoma. CDR3s include the opening cysteine and the closing phenylalanine or tryptophan. Each record gives: clone size, V gene, D gene, J gene, CDR3 DNA, CDR3 protein. A D gene is named only where the DNA matches it firmly. The size of a clone is reported for some rows only, either as once, few or many, or as a class for expanded clones.

-,TRBV11-2,TRBD1,TRBJ2-1,TGTGCCAGCAGCCAACCGACAGGGGGTGGTGAGCAGTTCTTC,CASSQPTGGGEQFF
-,TRBV5-4,-,TRBJ1-3,TGTGCCAGCAGCGCCCCTACAGGTTCTGGAAACACCATATATTTT,CASSAPTGSGNTIYF
-,TRBV29-1,-,TRBJ1-2,TGCAGCGCCCCCACGCCAGGGAAACTCTTGGGGGGCTACACCTTC,CSAPTPGKLLGGYTF
few,TRBV15,-,TRBJ2-5,TGTGCCACCAGCCCACGGCCGGGTGGTCGGGAGACCCAGTACTTC,CATSPRPGGRETQYF
-,TRBV11-3,-,TRBJ2-3,TGTGCCAGCAGCTTGGGGGGGGGCGTTACGCAGTATTTT,CASSLGGGVTQYF
-,TRBV6-5,-,TRBJ2-1,TGTGCCAGCAGTTACTCCTTCGGACGCTCCTACAATGAGCAGTTCTTC,CASSYSFGRSYNEQFF
-,TRBV6-1,TRBD2,TRBJ2-2,TGTGCCAGCAGTGAAGTGGGAGCGGGGAGCACCGGGGAGCTGTTTTTT,CASSEVGAGSTGELFF
-,TRBV5-1,-,TRBJ1-1,TGCGCCAGCAGCTGGGACACGACTGAAGCTTTCTTT,CASSWDTTEAFF
-,TRBV7-3,-,TRBJ2-3,TGTGCCAGCAGCTTATCCGGACTACGACAAGATACGCAGTATTTT,CASSLSGLRQDTQYF
-,TRBV14,TRBD1,TRBJ1-4,TGTGCCAGCAACCGGGACAGGGTCGAAAAACTGTTTTTT,CASNRDRVEKLFF
-,TRBV11-3,TRBD1,TRBJ2-7,TGTGCCAGCAGCTTAGCCCGGGACAGCCCTTGCGAGCAGTACTTC,CASSLARDSPCEQYF
-,TRBV6-1,TRBD2,TRBJ2-7,TGTGCCAGCAGTGAATCTCTTCCAGCGGGGGGCTACGAGCAGTACTTC,CASSESLPAGGYEQYF
-,TRBV6-6,-,TRBJ1-1,TGTGCCAGCAGTTACGGGCGGAGGAACACTGAAGCTTTCTTT,CASSYGRRNTEAFF
-,TRBV5-5,-,TRBJ2-3,TGTGCCAGCCGCCCCTTGGTAGGAAGGCCAGATACGCAGTATTTT,CASRPLVGRPDTQYF
-,TRBV6-5,TRBD1,TRBJ2-5,TGTGCCAGCAGGACAGGGGGCGAGACCCAGTACTTC,CASRTGGETQYF
-,TRBV5-1,-,TRBJ1-1,TGCGCCAGCAGCTTGGAGGGACAGAACACTGAAGCTTTCTTT,CASSLEGQNTEAFF
once,TRBV5-1,-,TRBJ2-2,TGCGCCAGCACCCCCGGCTACCCCGCCGGGGAGCTGTTTTTT,CASTPGYPAGELFF
-,TRBV7-8,-,TRBJ2-7,TGTGCCAGCAGCTTAGTGGGGAAGAACTACGAGCAGTACTTC,CASSLVGKNYEQYF
once,TRBV28,-,TRBJ1-5,TGTGCCAGCATTAGCCAGGGGACCAATCAGCCCCAGCATTTT,CASISQGTNQPQHF
-,TRBV7-2,-,TRBJ2-1,TGTGCCAGCAGCTTAGGGGAGTACAATGAGCAGTTCTTC,CASSLGEYNEQFF
-,TRBV5-1,-,TRBJ1-1,TGCGCCAGCAGCTTGGATTCGGAGGACACTGAAGCTTTCTTT,CASSLDSEDTEAFF
-,TRBV10-2,-,TRBJ1-1,TGCGCCAGCAGGGGCCAGGGCCCGAACACTGAAGCTTTCTTT,CASRGQGPNTEAFF
-,TRBV5-4,-,TRBJ2-5,TGTGCCAGCAGCCCAACCCGGGACGTGGACCAAGAGACCCAGTACTTC,CASSPTRDVDQETQYF
-,TRBV7-9,TRBD1,TRBJ1-3,TGTGCCAGCAGCTTTATCGGACAGGGCGAAAACACCATATATTTT,CASSFIGQGENTIYF
-,TRBV27,TRBD1,TRBJ2-7,TGTGCCAGCAGTCTACGGGACAGGGACCCCTACGAGCAGTACTTC,CASSLRDRDPYEQYF
-,TRBV30,-,TRBJ2-7,TGTGCCTGGGAATCCGGACACGAGCAGTACTTC,CAWESGHEQYF
-,TRBV6-5,TRBD1,TRBJ1-1,TGTGCCAGCTCTAGACAGGGGAACACTGAAGCTTTCTTT,CASSRQGNTEAFF
-,TRBV6-2/TRBV6-3,-,TRBJ1-5,TGTGCCAGCAGTCGTGAGGTGGAGCCCCAGCATTTT,CASSREVEPQHF
-,TRBV5-1,TRBD2,TRBJ2-2,TGCGCCAGCAGCCCCGGCGCTAGCGGGGGCGATAACACCGGGGAGCTGTTTTTT,CASSPGASGGDNTGELFF
-,TRBV18,TRBD1,TRBJ2-3,TGTGCCAGCTCACCGAGCGACAGGGGCACAGATACGCAGTATTTT,CASSPSDRGTDTQYF
few,TRBV11-2,TRBD2,TRBJ2-7,TGTGCCAGCAGCTTAGGTACCCAGCGGGGTTACGAGCAGTACTTC,CASSLGTQRGYEQYF
-,TRBV5-1,-,TRBJ2-5,TGCGCCAGCAGTCAAGCGTCGGAAGAGACCCAGTACTTC,CASSQASEETQYF
-,TRBV6-5,-,TRBJ2-1,TGTGCCAGCAGTTCCGTCTCCTCGGAAGGCAATGAGCAGTTCTTC,CASSSVSSEGNEQFF
-,TRBV15,-,TRBJ1-2,TGTGCCACCAGCAGAGATGGCGGCAGGGAAGGCTACACCTTC,CATSRDGGREGYTF
few,TRBV13,-,TRBJ2-1,TGTGCCAGCAGCTTAGACCCCTCCGTATTCGGGGCCTACAATGAGCAGTTCTTC,CASSLDPSVFGAYNEQFF
few,TRBV2,TRBD1,TRBJ1-2,TGTGCCAGCAGTGCCCTGGGACAGACAGGCGGCTACACCTTC,CASSALGQTGGYTF
-,TRBV5-1,TRBD1,TRBJ1-1,TGCGCCAGCAGCTTGTCGGGACGGGACAGTGCGAACACTGAAGCTTTCTTT,CASSLSGRDSANTEAFF
-,TRBV5-1,-,TRBJ2-1,TGCGCCAGCAGCTTGGTTTCCGGGCATGAGCAGTTCTTC,CASSLVSGHEQFF
-,TRBV19,TRBD1,TRBJ2-7,TGTGCCAGTAGTATCCCCCCAGGGGGCGAGCAGTACTTC,CASSIPPGGEQYF
-,TRBV9,-,TRBJ2-7,TGTGCCAGCAGCGTAGGAACAGTGCCTGGCGAGCAGTACTTC,CASSVGTVPGEQYF
once,TRBV10-2,TRBD1,TRBJ1-1,TGCGCCAGCAGTGTAACAGGGGGCACTGAAGCTTTCTTT,CASSVTGGTEAFF
once,TRBV3-1/TRBV3-2,-,TRBJ2-3,TGTGCCAGCACCCGTGGCGGGGGCCACACAGATACGCAGTATTTT,CASTRGGGHTDTQYF
few,TRBV12-3/TRBV12-4,-,TRBJ1-3,TGTGCCAGCAGTTTTTACCCTGGAAACACCATATATTTT,CASSFYPGNTIYF
-,TRBV5-1,-,TRBJ2-6,TGCGCCAGCACACAAACCCTTGCGGGATTGCCCTCTGGGGCCAACGTCCTGACTTTC,CASTQTLAGLPSGANVLTF
once,TRBV7-7,TRBD1,TRBJ1-4,TGTGCTAGCAGAGATTACAGGGGGGCAAATGAAAAACTGTTTTTT,CASRDYRGANEKLFF